Detailed here is one T cell receptor beta chain. The data were produced by immunoSEQ multiplex PCR, yet TCRdb's version contains in-frame clones alone and is incomplete. This repertoire shows some 60,000 clones, 87% found once; its top ten account for more than 15%. With 5 bases clipped from V and 3 bases from J, the junction kept 7 bases outside the gene matches. The CDR3 is made up of 14 amino acids. Looked up from germline, CDR1 is SGHVS and CDR2 is FQNEAQ. The data were obtained in a study of OX40 agonist ivuxolimab in advanced cancers. Sequencing was performed on CD4+ or CD8+ T cells sorted from blood, taken in a trial of the OX40 agonist ivuxolimab. The rearrangement uses TRBV7-8 and TRBJ2-7, with 7 nucleotides matching TRBD1. The sequence derives from an adult with an advanced solid tumor such as melanoma, head and neck, liver or kidney cancer. CDR3 region: CASSPRDRNYEQYF. In nucleotides, the CDR3 is TGTGCCAGCAGCCCTCGGGACAGAAACTACGAGCAGTACTTC.